Listed below are T cell receptor beta chains from one sample, sequenced in a study of control samples from healthy donors and cancer patients. TCRdb's table, derived via immunoSEQ multiplex PCR, lists solely in-frame clones and lacks some. Among about 57,000 clones listed, under 95% were seen once. The sample comprised PBMCs. These receptors were collected from a man aged 25-45 years with colorectal cancer. Both conserved end residues are part of each CDR3. A D gene is named only where the DNA matches it firmly. Only part of the rows carry a size: once, few, many, or a class if the clone is expanded.

>TRBV30|.|TRBJ1-4|.
CAWSVQGVNEKLFF
TGTGCCTGGAGTGTACAAGGAGTTAATGAAAAACTGTTTTTT
>TRBV5-6|.|TRBJ1-1|.
CASSLAGVVINTEAFF
TGTGCCAGCAGCTTGGCCGGTGTGGTCATTAACACTGAAGCTTTCTTT
>TRBV11-2|.|TRBJ2-1|.
CASSLLSPADEQFF
TGTGCCAGCAGCTTACTCAGCCCCGCGGATGAGCAGTTCTTC
>TRBV14|.|TRBJ1-2|.
CASSHGRYGYTF
TGTGCCAGCAGCCATGGGAGATATGGCTACACCTTC
>TRBV27|.|TRBJ1-6|.
CASSSRGPANSPLHF
TGTGCCAGCAGTTCACGGGGGCCGGCTAATTCACCCCTCCACTTT
>TRBV10-1|TRBD1|TRBJ2-3|.
CASSRGQGDDTQYF
TGCGCCAGCAGTAGGGGACAGGGGGATGATACGCAGTATTTT
>TRBV7-8|.|TRBJ1-5|.
CASRSGGSMNQPQHF
TGTGCCAGCAGGTCCGGGGGGAGCATGAATCAGCCCCAGCATTTT
>TRBV5-1|.|TRBJ1-2|.
CASTSASIYGYTF
TGCGCCAGCACCTCGGCTTCTATCTATGGCTACACCTTC
>TRBV6-2/TRBV6-3|.|TRBJ2-1|.
CASSSYTNGEQFF
TGTGCCAGCAGTTCGTACACAAACGGTGAGCAGTTCTTC
>TRBV13|.|TRBJ2-7|.
CASSYRDNTYEQYF
TGTGCCAGCAGCTACCGGGACAATACCTACGAGCAGTACTTC
>TRBV18|.|TRBJ1-1|.
CASSRMNTEAFF
TGTGCCAGCTCTCGCATGAACACTGAAGCTTTCTTT
>TRBV3-1/TRBV3-2|.|TRBJ2-2|.
CASSQVGGSGELFF
TGTGCCAGCAGCCAAGTCGGGGGATCCGGGGAGCTGTTTTTT
>TRBV7-8|.|TRBJ1-5|.
CASSQNRTHQPQHF
TGTGCCAGCAGTCAAAACCGCACCCATCAGCCCCAGCATTTT
>TRBV18|.|TRBJ2-5|.
CASSRQITYQETQYF
TGTGCCAGCTCACGACAGATAACGTACCAAGAGACCCAGTACTTC
>TRBV19|.|TRBJ1-1|.
CASSIGPGGTEAFF
TGTGCCAGTAGTATTGGTCCGGGGGGAACTGAAGCTTTCTTT
>TRBV4-1|TRBD1|TRBJ1-4|few
CASSSAGGTGDEKLFF
TGCGCCAGCAGCTCCGCCGGAGGGACAGGAGATGAAAAACTGTTTTTT
>TRBV3-1/TRBV3-2|.|TRBJ1-2|.
CASSQRGGDYGYTF
TGTGCCAGCAGCCAAAGGGGGGGTGATTACGGCTACACCTTC
>TRBV18|.|TRBJ1-4|few
CASSPLSREGEKLFF
TGTGCCAGCTCACCACTCTCCAGGGAAGGCGAAAAACTGTTTTTT
>TRBV28|.|TRBJ1-2|.
CASRLGGGNYGYTF
TGTGCCAGCAGGTTGGGGGGCGGGAACTATGGCTACACCTTC
>TRBV6-5|.|TRBJ1-6|.
CASHAGWPSPLHF
TGTGCCAGCCACGCCGGATGGCCTTCACCCCTCCACTTT
>TRBV10-3|TRBD2|TRBJ2-3|.
CAISETTSGGAGRDTQYF
TGTGCCATCAGTGAGACAACTAGCGGGGGGGCAGGGAGAGATACGCAGTATTTT
>TRBV3-1/TRBV3-2|.|TRBJ2-2|.
CASSRYGYTGELFF
TGTGCCAGCAGCCGGTACGGGTACACCGGGGAGCTGTTTTTT
>TRBV4-3|.|TRBJ2-2|.
CASIGGFRNTGELFF
TGCGCCAGCATTGGGGGATTTCGGAACACCGGGGAGCTGTTTTTT
>TRBV14|.|TRBJ1-1|.
CASAPGLNTEAFF
TGTGCCAGCGCGCCCGGTCTGAACACTGAAGCTTTCTTT
>TRBV13|TRBD2|TRBJ2-3|.
CASSKTSGAITDTQYF
TGTGCCAGCAGCAAGACTAGCGGGGCGATCACAGATACGCAGTATTTT
>TRBV6-5|.|TRBJ2-7|.
CASEGGYRNSYEQYF
TGTGCCAGTGAGGGGGGTTACAGGAACTCCTACGAGCAGTACTTC
>TRBV2|TRBD2|TRBJ2-3|.
CASRTTSYLWTRGIPDTQYF
TGTGCCAGCAGAACTACGTCGTACCTTTGGACTAGGGGTATACCAGATACGCAGTATTTT
>TRBV4-1|TRBD2|TRBJ2-1|.
CASSQESSGGSNEQFF
TGCGCCAGCAGCCAAGAATCCAGCGGGGGGTCGAATGAGCAGTTCTTC
>TRBV12-3/TRBV12-4|.|TRBJ1-1|.
CASSPTGEAFF
TGTGCCAGCAGCCCAACAGGGGAAGCTTTCTTT
>TRBV30|TRBD2|TRBJ2-7|.
CAWRRLAGSYEQYF
TGTGCCTGGAGGAGACTAGCGGGATCCTACGAGCAGTACTTC
>TRBV5-1|.|TRBJ1-2|.
CASNEGVDLGYTF
TGCGCCAGCAATGAGGGCGTAGACCTTGGCTACACCTTC
>TRBV4-3|.|TRBJ2-4|.
CASSQAWKGGNIQYF
TGCGCCAGCAGCCAAGCTTGGAAGGGTGGAAACATTCAGTACTTC
>TRBV6-5|TRBD1|TRBJ2-2|.
CASRQDRELTGELFF
TGTGCCAGCAGACAAGACAGGGAATTAACCGGGGAGCTGTTTTTT
>TRBV5-6|.|TRBJ1-1|.
CASSLQGPVNTEAFF
TGTGCCAGCAGCTTGCAGGGGCCCGTGAACACTGAAGCTTTCTTT
>TRBV4-1|.|TRBJ2-7|.
CASSQEYRTDYEQYF
TGCGCCAGCAGCCAAGAGTATAGGACCGACTACGAGCAGTACTTC
>TRBV11-2|TRBD1|TRBJ1-6|.
CASGTGTNSPLHF
TGTGCCAGCGGGACAGGGACTAATTCACCCCTCCACTTT
>TRBV18|.|TRBJ1-5|.
CASSYISVGEPQHF
TGTGCCAGCTCATATATAAGTGTTGGTGAGCCCCAGCATTTT
>TRBV2|.|TRBJ1-2|.
CASSRENRAPGYTF
TGTGCCAGCAGTCGAGAGAACAGGGCACCCGGCTACACCTTC
>TRBV27|.|TRBJ2-1|.
CASSHILIAGPFDEQFF
TGTGCCAGCAGCCATATACTGATTGCAGGGCCCTTTGATGAGCAGTTCTTC
>TRBV6-5|.|TRBJ1-1|.
CASSYRGENEAFF
TGTGCCAGCAGTTACCGGGGGGAGAATGAAGCTTTCTTT
>TRBV19|TRBD1|TRBJ2-1|once
CASSQGDPFREQFF
TGTGCCAGTAGTCAGGGGGATCCTTTCAGGGAGCAGTTCTTC
>TRBV5-6|.|TRBJ1-1|.
CASSLFGQGADTEAFF
TGTGCCAGCAGCTTGTTCGGTCAGGGAGCGGACACTGAAGCTTTCTTT
>TRBV5-4|.|TRBJ2-2|.
CASTAFMSPGELFF
TGTGCCAGCACCGCCTTCATGTCTCCCGGGGAGCTGTTTTTT
>TRBV30|TRBD2|TRBJ2-3|.
CAWSVDSSGGTDTQYF
TGTGCCTGGAGTGTCGACTCTAGCGGGGGGACAGATACGCAGTATTTT
>TRBV2|.|TRBJ1-2|few
CASSVGSPNYGYTF
TGTGCCAGCAGTGTGGGGAGCCCAAACTATGGCTACACCTTC
>TRBV30|.|TRBJ1-1|.
CAWSLGNTEAFF
TGTGCCTGGAGTTTGGGGAACACTGAAGCTTTCTTT
>TRBV20-1|.|TRBJ2-7|.
CSAKSGYEQYF
TGCAGTGCCAAATCCGGCTACGAGCAGTACTTC
>TRBV9|.|TRBJ1-2|.
CASSVAGNYGYTF
TGTGCCAGCAGCGTGGCAGGGAACTATGGCTACACCTTC
>TRBV6-5|.|TRBJ1-5|.
CASSYYGGNQPQHF
TGTGCCAGCAGTTATTATGGAGGGAATCAGCCCCAGCATTTT
>TRBV24-1|TRBD1|TRBJ1-2|.
CATSDPGQQEDGYTF
TGTGCCACCAGTGACCCGGGACAGCAAGAGGATGGCTACACCTTC
>TRBV19|TRBD1|TRBJ2-6|.
CASSTSFARDRGRFGGANVLTF
TGTGCCAGTAGCACCTCCTTCGCCCGGGACAGGGGGCGCTTCGGTGGGGCCAACGTCCTGACTTTC
>TRBV30|TRBD1|TRBJ1-5|.
CAWTADRDSNQPQHF
TGTGCCTGGACCGCGGACAGGGACAGCAATCAGCCCCAGCATTTT
>TRBV5-1|.|TRBJ1-2|.
CASNNGQLYGYTF
TGCGCCAGCAATAACGGACAGCTCTATGGCTACACCTTC
>TRBV12-5|.|TRBJ1-5|.
CASGPPTGYSDQPQHF
TGTGCTAGTGGCCCTCCGACGGGGTATAGTGATCAGCCCCAGCATTTT
>TRBV2|.|TRBJ1-3|.
CASSEMPDTIYF
TGTGCCAGCAGTGAGATGCCGGACACCATATATTTT
>TRBV6-2/TRBV6-3|.|TRBJ2-3|.
CASSYSARELEDTQYF
TGTGCCAGCAGTTACTCCGCTCGGGAGTTAGAAGATACGCAGTATTTT
>TRBV18|TRBD1|TRBJ2-3|.
CASSEQGASTDTQYF
TGTGCCAGCTCAGAACAGGGGGCCAGCACAGATACGCAGTATTTT
>TRBV6-1|TRBD1|TRBJ1-2|.
CASSEPGQGLLVARGYTF
TGTGCCAGCAGTGAACCGGGACAGGGGTTGTTAGTAGCGAGGGGCTACACCTTC